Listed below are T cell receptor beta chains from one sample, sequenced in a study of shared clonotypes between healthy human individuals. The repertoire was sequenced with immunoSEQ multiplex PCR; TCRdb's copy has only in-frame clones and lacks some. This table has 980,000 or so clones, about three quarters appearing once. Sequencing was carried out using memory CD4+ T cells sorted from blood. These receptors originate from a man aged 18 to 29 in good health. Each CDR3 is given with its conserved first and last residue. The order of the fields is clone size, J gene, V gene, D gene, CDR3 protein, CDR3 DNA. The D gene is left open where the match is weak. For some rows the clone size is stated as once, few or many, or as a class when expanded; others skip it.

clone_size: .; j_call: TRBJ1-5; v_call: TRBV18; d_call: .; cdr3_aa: CASSPGPSNQPQHF; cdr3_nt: TGTGCCAGCTCACCGGGTCCTAGCAATCAGCCCCAGCATTTT
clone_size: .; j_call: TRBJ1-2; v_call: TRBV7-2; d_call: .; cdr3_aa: CASSLGNPNYGYTF; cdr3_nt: TGTGCCAGCAGCTTAGGGAATCCTAACTATGGCTACACCTTC
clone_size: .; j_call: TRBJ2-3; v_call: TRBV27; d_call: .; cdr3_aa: CASKLTGVGDTQYF; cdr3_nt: TGTGCCAGCAAATTAACGGGAGTTGGGGATACGCAGTATTTT
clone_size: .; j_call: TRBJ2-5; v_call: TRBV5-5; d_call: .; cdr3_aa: CASSLGAWGIQETQYF; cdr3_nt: TGTGCCAGCAGCTTGGGGGCCTGGGGTATACAAGAGACCCAGTACTTC
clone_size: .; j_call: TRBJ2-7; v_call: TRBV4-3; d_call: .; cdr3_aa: CASSRDSNYEQYF; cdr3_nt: TGCGCCAGCAGCCGAGACTCGAACTACGAGCAGTACTTC
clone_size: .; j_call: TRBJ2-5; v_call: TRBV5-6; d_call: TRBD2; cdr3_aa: CASSLYGSGAVETQYF; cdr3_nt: TGTGCCAGCAGCTTGTACGGTAGCGGGGCCGTGGAGACCCAGTACTTC
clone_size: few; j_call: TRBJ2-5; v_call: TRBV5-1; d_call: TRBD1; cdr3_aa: CASKKTGGSQETQYF; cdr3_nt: TGCGCCAGCAAAAAGACAGGGGGGTCCCAAGAGACCCAGTACTTC
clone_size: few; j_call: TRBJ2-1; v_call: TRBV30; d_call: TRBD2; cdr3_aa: CAWSVRLAGYNEQFF; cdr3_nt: TGTGCCTGGAGTGTACGACTAGCGGGCTACAATGAGCAGTTCTTC
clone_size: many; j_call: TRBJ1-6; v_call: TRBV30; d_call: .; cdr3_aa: CAWGGLPGNDNSPLHF; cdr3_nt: TGTGCCTGGGGGGGACTCCCCGGGAACGATAATTCACCCCTCCACTTT
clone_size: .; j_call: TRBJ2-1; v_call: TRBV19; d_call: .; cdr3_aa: CASSIERGNEQFF; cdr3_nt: TGTGCCAGTAGTATAGAGCGGGGCAATGAGCAGTTCTTC
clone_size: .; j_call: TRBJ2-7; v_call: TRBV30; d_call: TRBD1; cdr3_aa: CASTGTGENGQYF; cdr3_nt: TGTGCCTCTACCGGGACAGGGGAAAATGGGCAGTACTTC
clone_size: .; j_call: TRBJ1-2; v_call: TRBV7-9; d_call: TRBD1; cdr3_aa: CASSLVSLRGRVGYTF; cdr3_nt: TGTGCCAGCAGCTTAGTTTCGCTCAGGGGGCGTGTTGGCTACACCTTC
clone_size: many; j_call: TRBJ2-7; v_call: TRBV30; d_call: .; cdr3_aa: CAWSALNRFTYEQYF; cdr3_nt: TGTGCCTGGAGTGCCCTTAACAGGTTCACCTACGAGCAGTACTTC
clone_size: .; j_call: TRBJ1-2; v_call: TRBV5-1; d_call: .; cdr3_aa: CASSLDSANYGYTF; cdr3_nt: TGCGCCAGCAGCTTGGACAGCGCAAACTATGGCTACACCTTC
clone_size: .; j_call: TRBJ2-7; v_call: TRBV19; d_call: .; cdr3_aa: CASTAYEQYF; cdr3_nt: TGTGCCAGTACTGCCTACGAGCAGTACTTC
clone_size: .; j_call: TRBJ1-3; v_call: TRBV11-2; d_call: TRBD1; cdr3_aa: CASRADRGPGNTIYF; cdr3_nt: TGTGCCAGCAGGGCTGACAGGGGGCCTGGAAACACCATATATTTT
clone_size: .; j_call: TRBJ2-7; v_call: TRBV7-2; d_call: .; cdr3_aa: CASSRGIKGEQYF; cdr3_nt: TGTGCCAGCAGCCGCGGAATCAAGGGCGAGCAGTACTTC
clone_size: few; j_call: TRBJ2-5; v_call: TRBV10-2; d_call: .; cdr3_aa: CASSDSGEETQYF; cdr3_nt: TGCGCCAGCAGTGACTCAGGGGAGGAGACCCAGTACTTC
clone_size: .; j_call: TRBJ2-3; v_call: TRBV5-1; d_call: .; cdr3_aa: CASSLASGDDTQYF; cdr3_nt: TGCGCCAGCAGCTTGGCCTCAGGGGACGATACGCAGTATTTT
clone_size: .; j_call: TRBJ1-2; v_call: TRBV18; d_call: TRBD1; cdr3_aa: CASSPGQDYYGYTF; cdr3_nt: TGTGCCAGCTCCCCGGGACAGGATTATTATGGCTACACCTTC
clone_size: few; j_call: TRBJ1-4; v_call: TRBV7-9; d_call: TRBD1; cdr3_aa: CASTGQANEKLFF; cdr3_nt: TGTGCCAGCACGGGACAGGCTAATGAAAAACTGTTTTTT
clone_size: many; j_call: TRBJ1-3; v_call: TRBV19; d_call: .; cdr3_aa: CASSRGQPYSGNTIYF; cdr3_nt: TGTGCCAGTAGTAGAGGACAGCCCTACTCTGGAAACACCATATATTTT
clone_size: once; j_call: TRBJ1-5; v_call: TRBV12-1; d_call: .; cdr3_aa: CASSFEVGGANQPQHF; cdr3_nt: TGTGCCAGCAGCTTTGAGGTAGGGGGCGCCAATCAGCCCCAGCATTTT
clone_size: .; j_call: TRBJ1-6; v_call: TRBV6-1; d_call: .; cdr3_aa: CASSIQQPMNSPLHF; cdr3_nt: TGTGCCAGCAGTATTCAACAGCCGATGAATTCACCCCTCCACTTT
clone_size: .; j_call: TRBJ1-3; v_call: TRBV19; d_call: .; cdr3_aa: CASSMQSISGNTIYF; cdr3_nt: TGTGCCAGTAGTATGCAGTCAATCTCTGGAAACACCATATATTTT
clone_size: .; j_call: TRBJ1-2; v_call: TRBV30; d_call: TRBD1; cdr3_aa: CAWDPGQGYYGYTF; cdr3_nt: TGTGCCTGGGATCCCGGACAGGGCTACTATGGCTACACCTTC
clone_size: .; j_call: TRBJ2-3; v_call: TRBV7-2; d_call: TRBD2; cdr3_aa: CASTVAGTSTDTQYF; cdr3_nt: TGTGCCAGCACCGTAGCGGGCACGAGCACAGATACGCAGTATTTT
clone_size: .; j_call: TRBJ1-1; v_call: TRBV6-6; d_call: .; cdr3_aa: CASKLDKNTEAFF; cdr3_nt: TGTGCCAGCAAGCTAGACAAGAACACTGAAGCTTTCTTT
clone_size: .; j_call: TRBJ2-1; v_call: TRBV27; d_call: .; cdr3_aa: CASSFSGSYNEQFF; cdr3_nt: TGTGCCAGCAGTTTTTCAGGCTCCTACAATGAGCAGTTCTTC
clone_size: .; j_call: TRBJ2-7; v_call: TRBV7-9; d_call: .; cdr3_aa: CASSLVGATYEQYF; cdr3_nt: TGTGCCAGCAGCTTAGTTGGCGCTACCTACGAGCAGTACTTC
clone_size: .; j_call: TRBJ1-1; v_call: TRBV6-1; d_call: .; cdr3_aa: CASSVTITNTEAFF; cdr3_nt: TGTGCCAGCAGTGTGACTATTACGAACACTGAAGCTTTCTTT
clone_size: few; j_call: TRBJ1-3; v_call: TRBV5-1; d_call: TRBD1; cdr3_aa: CASSIQGASSGNTIYF; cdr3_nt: TGCGCCAGCAGCATACAGGGGGCGAGCTCTGGAAACACCATATATTTT
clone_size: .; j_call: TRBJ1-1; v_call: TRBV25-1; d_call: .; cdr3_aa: CASSAGRLNTEAFF; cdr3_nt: TGTGCCAGCAGTGCGGGACGGTTGAACACTGAAGCTTTCTTT
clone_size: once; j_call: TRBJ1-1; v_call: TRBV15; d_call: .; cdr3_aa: CATSRGGASTEAFF; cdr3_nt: TGTGCCACCAGCAGAGGGGGGGCGAGCACTGAAGCTTTCTTT
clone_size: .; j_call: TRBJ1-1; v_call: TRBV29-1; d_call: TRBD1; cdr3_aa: CSVGDRGSNTEAFF; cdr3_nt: TGCAGCGTAGGGGACAGGGGGTCGAACACTGAAGCTTTCTTT
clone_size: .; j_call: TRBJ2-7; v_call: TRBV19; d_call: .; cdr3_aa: CASSIPDNEQYF; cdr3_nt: TGTGCCAGTAGTATACCGGATAACGAGCAGTACTTC
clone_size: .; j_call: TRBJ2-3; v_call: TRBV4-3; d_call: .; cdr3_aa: CASSQRLATDTQYF; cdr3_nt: TGCGCCAGCAGCCAAAGGCTAGCAACAGATACGCAGTATTTT
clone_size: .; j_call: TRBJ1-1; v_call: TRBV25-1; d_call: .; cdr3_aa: CASSFMGGRTEAFF; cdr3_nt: TGTGCCAGCAGTTTCATGGGGGGGAGGACTGAAGCTTTCTTT
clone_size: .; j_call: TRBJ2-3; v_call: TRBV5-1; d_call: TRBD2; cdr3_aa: CASSLVAGGITDTQYF; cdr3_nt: TGCGCCAGCAGCTTGGTTGCGGGGGGGATCACAGATACGCAGTATTTT
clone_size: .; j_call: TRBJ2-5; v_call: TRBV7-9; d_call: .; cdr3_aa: CASSSPRDLETQYF; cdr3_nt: TGTGCCAGCAGCTCCCCCCGGGACCTTGAGACCCAGTACTTC
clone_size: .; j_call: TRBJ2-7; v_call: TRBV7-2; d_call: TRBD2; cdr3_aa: CASSSTSGMNYEQYF; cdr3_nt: TGTGCCAGCAGCTCTACTAGCGGGATGAACTACGAGCAGTACTTC
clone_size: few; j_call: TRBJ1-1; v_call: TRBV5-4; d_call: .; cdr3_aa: CASSLEQGGTEAFF; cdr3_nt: TGTGCCAGCAGCTTGGAACAGGGTGGCACTGAAGCTTTCTTT
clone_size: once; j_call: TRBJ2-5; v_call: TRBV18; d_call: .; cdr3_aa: CASSPGPLETQYF; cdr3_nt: TGTGCCAGCTCACCAGGGCCTCTGGAGACCCAGTACTTC
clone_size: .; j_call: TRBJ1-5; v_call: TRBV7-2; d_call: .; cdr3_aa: CASSLAHYQPQHF; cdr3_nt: TGTGCCAGCAGCTTGGCACATTATCAGCCCCAGCATTTT
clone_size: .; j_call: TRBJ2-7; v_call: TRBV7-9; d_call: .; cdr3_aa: CASSSPGSSYEQYF; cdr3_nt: TGTGCCAGCAGCTCCCCGGGATCCTCCTACGAGCAGTACTTC
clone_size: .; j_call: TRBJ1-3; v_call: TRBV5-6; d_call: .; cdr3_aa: CASSLDLGGGNTIYF; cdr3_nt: TGTGCCAGCAGCTTGGATTTGGGTGGCGGAAACACCATATATTTT
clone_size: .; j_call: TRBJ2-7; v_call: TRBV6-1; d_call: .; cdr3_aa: CASTLQGSTPYEQYF; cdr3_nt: TGTGCCAGCACCCTACAGGGCTCGACCCCCTACGAGCAGTACTTC
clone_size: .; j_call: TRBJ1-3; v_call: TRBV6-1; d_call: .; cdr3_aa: CASTPSGGTGNTIYF; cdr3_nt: TGTGCCAGCACCCCATCAGGAGGGACTGGAAACACCATATATTTT
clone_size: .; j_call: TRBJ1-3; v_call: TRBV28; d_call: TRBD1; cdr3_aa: CASSSRDRGNTIYF; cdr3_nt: TGTGCCAGCAGTTCCCGGGACAGGGGCAACACCATATATTTT
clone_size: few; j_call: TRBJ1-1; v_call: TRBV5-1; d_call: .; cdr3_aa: CASSLGRGKNTEAFF; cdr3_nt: TGCGCCAGCAGCTTGGGCCGGGGGAAGAACACTGAAGCTTTCTTT
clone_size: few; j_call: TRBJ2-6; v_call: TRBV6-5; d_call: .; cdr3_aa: CASSYPTGSGANVLTF; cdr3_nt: TGTGCCAGCAGTTACCCGACGGGATCTGGGGCCAACGTCCTGACTTTC
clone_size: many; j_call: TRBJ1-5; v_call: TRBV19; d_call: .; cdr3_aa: CASSMGWGRDSNQPQHF; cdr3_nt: TGTGCCAGTAGTATGGGGTGGGGCAGGGATAGCAATCAGCCCCAGCATTTT
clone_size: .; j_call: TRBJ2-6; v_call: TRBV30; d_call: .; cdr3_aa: CAWSAAYPSGANVLTF; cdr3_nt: TGTGCCTGGAGTGCCGCCTATCCCTCTGGGGCCAACGTCCTGACTTTC
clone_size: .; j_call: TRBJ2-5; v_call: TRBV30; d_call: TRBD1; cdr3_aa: CALNPGTGGAEETQYF; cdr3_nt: TGTGCCTTAAACCCGGGGACAGGGGGCGCGGAAGAGACCCAGTACTTC
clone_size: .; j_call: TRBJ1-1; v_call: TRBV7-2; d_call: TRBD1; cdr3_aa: CASSLTGTGDSEAFF; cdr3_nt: TGTGCCAGCAGCTTAACCGGGACAGGGGACTCTGAAGCTTTCTTT